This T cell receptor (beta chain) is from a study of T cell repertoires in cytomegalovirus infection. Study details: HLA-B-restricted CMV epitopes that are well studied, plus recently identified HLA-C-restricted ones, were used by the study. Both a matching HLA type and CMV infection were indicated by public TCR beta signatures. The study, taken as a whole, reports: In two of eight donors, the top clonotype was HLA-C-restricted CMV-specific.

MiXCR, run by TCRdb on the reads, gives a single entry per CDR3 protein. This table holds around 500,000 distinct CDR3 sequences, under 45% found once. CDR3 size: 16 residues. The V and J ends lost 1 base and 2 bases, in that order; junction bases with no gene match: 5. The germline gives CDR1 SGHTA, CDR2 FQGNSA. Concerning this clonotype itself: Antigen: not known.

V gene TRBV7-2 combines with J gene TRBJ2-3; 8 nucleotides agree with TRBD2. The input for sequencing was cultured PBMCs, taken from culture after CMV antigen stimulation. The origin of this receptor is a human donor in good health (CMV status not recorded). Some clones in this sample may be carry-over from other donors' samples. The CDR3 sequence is CASSLGAGAVTDTQYF. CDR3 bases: TGTGCCAGCAGCTTAGGAGCGGGGGCCGTCACAGATACGCAGTATTTT. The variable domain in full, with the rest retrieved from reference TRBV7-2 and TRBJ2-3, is GAGVSQSPSNKVTEKGKDVELRCDPISGHTALYWYRQSLGQGLEFLIYFQGNSAPDKSGLPSDRFSAERTGGSVSTLTIQRTQQEDSAVYLCASSLGAGAVTDTQYFGPGTRLTVL.